This TCR beta chain derives from a study of shared clonotypes between healthy human individuals. Generated by immunoSEQ multiplex PCR, the TCRdb table keeps only in-frame clones and is missing some. This table holds around 1.4 million clones, approximately 98.5% found once. Donors were healthy HIV-negative adults without recent acute infections or vaccinations. It was into CD45RA+ naive and CD45RA-negative memory subsets that the CD4+ cells were split. In germline, CDR1 is DFQATT, CDR2 SNEGSKA (reference sequence). The CDR3 runs to 11 residues. Trimming removed 3 bases at V and 8 bases at J, with 8 bases between.

The sequenced sample was naive CD4+ T cells sorted from blood. The subset here: CD45RA+ positively selected. The clonotype was recovered from a man aged 25 to 40 in good health. This chain uses TRBV20-1 with TRBJ2-1, with D perhaps TRBD1 or TRBD2 (5 bases each). CDR3 sequence (DNA): TGCAGTGCTAGGAGGGGCGATGAGCAGTTCTTC. Its translation: CSARRGDEQFF.